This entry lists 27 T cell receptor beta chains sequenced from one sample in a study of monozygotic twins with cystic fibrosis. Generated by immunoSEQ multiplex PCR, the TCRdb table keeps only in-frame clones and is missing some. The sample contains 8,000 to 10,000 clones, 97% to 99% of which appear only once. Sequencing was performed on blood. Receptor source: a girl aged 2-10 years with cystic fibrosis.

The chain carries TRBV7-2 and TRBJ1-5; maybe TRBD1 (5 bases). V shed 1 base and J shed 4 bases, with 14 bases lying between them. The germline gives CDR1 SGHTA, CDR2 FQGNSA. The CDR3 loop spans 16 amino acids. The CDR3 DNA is TGTGCCAGCAGCTTAGAGGGGTCCAGGGCGAATCAGCCCCAGCATTTT. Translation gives CASSLEGSRANQPQHF.

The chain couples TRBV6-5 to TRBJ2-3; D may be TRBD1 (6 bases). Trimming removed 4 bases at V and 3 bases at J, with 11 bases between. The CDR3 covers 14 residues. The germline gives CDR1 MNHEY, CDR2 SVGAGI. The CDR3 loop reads CASSSGTLTDTQYF. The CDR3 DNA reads TGTGCCAGCAGTTCCGGGACATTAACAGATACGCAGTATTTT.

CDR3 loop: CASIDGQGYEQYF. In nucleotides, the CDR3 is TGTGCCAGCATCGACGGACAGGGCTACGAGCAGTACTTC. This rearrangement joins TRBV28 to TRBJ2-7; TRBD1 matches at 8 bases. Unmatched junction bases numbered 5, after V lost 7 bases and J lost 3 bases. Germline CDR1 MDHEN, CDR2 SYDVKM. The CDR3 has 13 residues.

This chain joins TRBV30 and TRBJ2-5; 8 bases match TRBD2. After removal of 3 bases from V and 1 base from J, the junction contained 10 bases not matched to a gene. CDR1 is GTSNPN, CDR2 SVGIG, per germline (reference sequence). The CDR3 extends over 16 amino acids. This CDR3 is CAWRFREGHPQETQYF. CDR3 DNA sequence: TGTGCCTGGAGATTCCGGGAGGGCCACCCCCAAGAGACCCAGTACTTC.

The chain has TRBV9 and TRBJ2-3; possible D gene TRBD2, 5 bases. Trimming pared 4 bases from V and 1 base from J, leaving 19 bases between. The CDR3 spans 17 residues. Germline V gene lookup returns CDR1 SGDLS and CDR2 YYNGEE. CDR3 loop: CASSPRGRVRGTDTQYF. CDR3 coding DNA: TGTGCCAGCAGCCCCCGGGGTAGAGTTAGGGGCACAGATACGCAGTATTTT. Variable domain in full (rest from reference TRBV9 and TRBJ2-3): DSGVTQTPKHLITATGQRVTLRCSPRSGDLSVYWYQQSLDQGLQFLIQYYNGEERAKGNILERFSAQQFPDLHSELNLSSLELGDSALYFCASSPRGRVRGTDTQYFGPGTRLTVL.

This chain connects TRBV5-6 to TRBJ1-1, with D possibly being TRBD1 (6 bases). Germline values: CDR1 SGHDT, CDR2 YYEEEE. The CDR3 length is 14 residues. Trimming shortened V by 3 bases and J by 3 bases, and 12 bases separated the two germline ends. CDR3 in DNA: TGTGCCAGCAGCTCGGACAGAAGGGACACTGAAGCTTTCTTT. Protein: CASSSDRRDTEAFF.

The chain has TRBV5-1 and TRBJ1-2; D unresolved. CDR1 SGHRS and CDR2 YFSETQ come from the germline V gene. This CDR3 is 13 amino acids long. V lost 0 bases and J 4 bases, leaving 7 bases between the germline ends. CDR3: CASSLEGGYGYTF. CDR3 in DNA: TGCGCCAGCAGCTTGGAAGGAGGCTATGGCTACACCTTC.

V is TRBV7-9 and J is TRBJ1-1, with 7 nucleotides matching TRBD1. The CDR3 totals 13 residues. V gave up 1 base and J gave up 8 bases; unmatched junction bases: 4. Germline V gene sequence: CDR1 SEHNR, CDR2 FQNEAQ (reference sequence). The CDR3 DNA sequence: TGTGCCAGCAGCTTAGACAGGGGATACGAAGCTTTCTTT. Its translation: CASSLDRGYEAFF.

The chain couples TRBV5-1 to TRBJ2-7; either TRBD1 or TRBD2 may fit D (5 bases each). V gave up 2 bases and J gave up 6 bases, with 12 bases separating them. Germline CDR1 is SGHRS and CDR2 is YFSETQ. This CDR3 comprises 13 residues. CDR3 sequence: CASSLGGGGEQYF. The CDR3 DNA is TGCGCCAGCAGCTTAGGAGGTGGGGGCGAGCAGTACTTC.

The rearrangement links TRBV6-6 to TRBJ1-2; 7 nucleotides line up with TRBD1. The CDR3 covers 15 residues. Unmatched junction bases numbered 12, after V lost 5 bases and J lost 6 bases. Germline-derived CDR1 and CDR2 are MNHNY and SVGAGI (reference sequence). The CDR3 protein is CASSNPLQGYDGYTF. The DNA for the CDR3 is TGTGCCAGCAGTAACCCGTTACAGGGGTACGATGGCTACACCTTC.

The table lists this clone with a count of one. CDR3 region: CASSRRDSNQPQHF. CDR3 bases: TGTGCCAGCAGTAGACGGGATAGCAATCAGCCCCAGCATTTT. This rearrangement joins TRBV6-5 to TRBJ1-5; D unclear. Germline V gives CDR1 MNHEY, CDR2 SVGAGI. The germline V and J ends were trimmed by 5 bases and 0 bases, with 8 bases remaining between them. The CDR3 sequence is 14 residues long.

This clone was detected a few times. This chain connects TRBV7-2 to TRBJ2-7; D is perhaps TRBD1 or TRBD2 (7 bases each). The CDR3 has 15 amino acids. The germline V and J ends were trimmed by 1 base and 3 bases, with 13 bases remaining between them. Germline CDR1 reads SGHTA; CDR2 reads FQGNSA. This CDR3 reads CASSLGGGGGYEQYF. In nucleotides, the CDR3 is TGTGCCAGCAGCTTAGGGGGAGGGGGCGGCTACGAGCAGTACTTC.

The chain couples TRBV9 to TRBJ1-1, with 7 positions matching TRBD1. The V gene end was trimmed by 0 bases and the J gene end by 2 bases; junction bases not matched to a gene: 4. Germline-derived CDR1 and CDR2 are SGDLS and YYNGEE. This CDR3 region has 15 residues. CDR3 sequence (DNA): TGTGCCAGCAGCGTAGCCGGGACAGCAAACACTGAAGCTTTCTTT. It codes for CASSVAGTANTEAFF.

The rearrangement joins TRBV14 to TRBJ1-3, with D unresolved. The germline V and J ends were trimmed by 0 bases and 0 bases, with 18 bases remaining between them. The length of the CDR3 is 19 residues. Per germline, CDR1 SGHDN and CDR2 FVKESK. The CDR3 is CASSQEHPGSKLSGNTIYF. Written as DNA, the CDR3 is TGTGCCAGCAGCCAAGAGCATCCAGGCTCAAAGCTCTCTGGAAACACCATATATTTT.

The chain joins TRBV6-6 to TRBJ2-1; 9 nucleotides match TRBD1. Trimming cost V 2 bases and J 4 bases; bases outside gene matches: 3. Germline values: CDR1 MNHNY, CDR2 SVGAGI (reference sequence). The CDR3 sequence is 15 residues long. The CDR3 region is CASSYRDRAYNEQFF. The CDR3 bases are TGTGCCAGCAGTTACCGGGACAGGGCTTACAATGAGCAGTTCTTC.

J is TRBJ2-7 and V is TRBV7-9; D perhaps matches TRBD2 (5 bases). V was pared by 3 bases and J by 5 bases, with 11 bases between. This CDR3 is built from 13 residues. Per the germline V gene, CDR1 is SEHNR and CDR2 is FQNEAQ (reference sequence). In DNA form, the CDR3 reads TGTGCCAGCAGCTTCTTGGTGGAGGACGAGCAGTACTTC. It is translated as CASSFLVEDEQYF. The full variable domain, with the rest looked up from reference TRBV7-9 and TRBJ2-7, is DTGVSQNPRHKITKRGQNVTFRCDPISEHNRLYWYRQTLGQGPEFLTYFQNEAQLEKSRLLSDRFSAERPKGSFSTLEIQRTEQGDSAMYLCASSFLVEDEQYFGPGTRLTVT.

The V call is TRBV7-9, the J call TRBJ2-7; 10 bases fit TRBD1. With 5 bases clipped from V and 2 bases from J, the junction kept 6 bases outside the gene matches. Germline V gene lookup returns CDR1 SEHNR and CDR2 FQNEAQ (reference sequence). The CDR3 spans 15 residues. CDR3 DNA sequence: TGTGCCAGCAGCACGCGGGACAGGGGTACCTACGAGCAGTACTTC. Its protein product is CASSTRDRGTYEQYF. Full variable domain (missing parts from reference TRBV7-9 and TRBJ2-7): DTGVSQNPRHKITKRGQNVTFRCDPISEHNRLYWYRQTLGQGPEFLTYFQNEAQLEKSRLLSDRFSAERPKGSFSTLEIQRTEQGDSAMYLCASSTRDRGTYEQYFGPGTRLTVT.

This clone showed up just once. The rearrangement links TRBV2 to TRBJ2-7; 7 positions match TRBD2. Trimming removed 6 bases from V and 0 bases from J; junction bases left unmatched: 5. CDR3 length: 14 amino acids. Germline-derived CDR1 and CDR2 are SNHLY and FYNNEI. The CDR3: CASSGERDSYEQYF. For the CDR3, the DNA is TGTGCCAGCAGCGGGGAGCGGGACTCCTACGAGCAGTACTTC.

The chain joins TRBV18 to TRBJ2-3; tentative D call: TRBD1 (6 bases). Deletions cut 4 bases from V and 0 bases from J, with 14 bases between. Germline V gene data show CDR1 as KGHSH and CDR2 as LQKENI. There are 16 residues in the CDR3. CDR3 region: CASSQTGTPSTDTQYF. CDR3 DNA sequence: TGTGCCAGCTCACAAACCGGGACACCGAGCACAGATACGCAGTATTTT.

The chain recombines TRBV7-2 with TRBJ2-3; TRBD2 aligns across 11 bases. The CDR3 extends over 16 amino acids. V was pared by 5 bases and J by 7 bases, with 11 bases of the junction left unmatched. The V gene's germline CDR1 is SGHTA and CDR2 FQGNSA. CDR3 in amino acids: CASSPQLAGDRYTQYF. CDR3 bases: TGTGCCAGCAGCCCCCAACTAGCGGGAGACCGGTATACGCAGTATTTT.

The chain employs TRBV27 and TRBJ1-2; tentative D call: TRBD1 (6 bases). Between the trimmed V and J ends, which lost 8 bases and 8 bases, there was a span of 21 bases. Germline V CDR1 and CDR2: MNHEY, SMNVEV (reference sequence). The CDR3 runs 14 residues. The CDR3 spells CASAYLQGPGGYTF. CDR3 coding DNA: TGTGCCAGCGCATACTTACAGGGTCCGGGGGGCTACACCTTC.

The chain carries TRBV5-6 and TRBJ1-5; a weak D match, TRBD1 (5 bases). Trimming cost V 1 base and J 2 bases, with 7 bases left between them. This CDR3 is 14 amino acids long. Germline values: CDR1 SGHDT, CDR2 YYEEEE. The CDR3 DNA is TGTGCCAGCAGCTTGCAGGGTCGCAATCAGCCCCAGCATTTT. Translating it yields CASSLQGRNQPQHF. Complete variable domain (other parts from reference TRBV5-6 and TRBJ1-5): DAGVTQSPTHLIKTRGQQVTLRCSPKSGHDTVSWYQQALGQGPQFIFQYYEEEERQRGNFPDRFSGHQFPNYSSELNVNALLLGDSALYLCASSLQGRNQPQHFGDGTRLSIL.

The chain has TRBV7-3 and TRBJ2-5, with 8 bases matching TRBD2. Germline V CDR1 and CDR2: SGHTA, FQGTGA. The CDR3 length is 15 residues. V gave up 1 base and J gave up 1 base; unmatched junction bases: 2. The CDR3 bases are TGTGCCAGCAGCTTAAGAGGGACTAGCCAAGAGACCCAGTACTTC. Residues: CASSLRGTSQETQYF.

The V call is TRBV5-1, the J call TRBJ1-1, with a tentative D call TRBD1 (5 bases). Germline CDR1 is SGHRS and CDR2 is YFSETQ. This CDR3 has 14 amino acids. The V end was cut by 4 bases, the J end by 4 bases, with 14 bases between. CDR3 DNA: TGCGCCAGCAGCCCGGGACCGGTGGGCACTGAAGCTTTCTTT. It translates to CASSPGPVGTEAFF.

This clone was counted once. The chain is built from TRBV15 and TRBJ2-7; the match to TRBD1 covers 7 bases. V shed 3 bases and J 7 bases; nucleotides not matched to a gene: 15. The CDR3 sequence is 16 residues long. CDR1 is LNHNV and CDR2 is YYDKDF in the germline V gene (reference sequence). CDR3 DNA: TGTGCCACCAGCAGGGAGCGACAGGGCGTACTTGCGGAGCAGTACTTC. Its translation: CATSRERQGVLAEQYF.

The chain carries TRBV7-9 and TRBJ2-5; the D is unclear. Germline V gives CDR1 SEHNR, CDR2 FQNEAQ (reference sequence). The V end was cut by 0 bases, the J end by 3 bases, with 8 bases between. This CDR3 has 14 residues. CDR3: CASSLAPRKETQYF. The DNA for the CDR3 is TGTGCCAGCAGCTTAGCACCGCGCAAAGAGACCCAGTACTTC.

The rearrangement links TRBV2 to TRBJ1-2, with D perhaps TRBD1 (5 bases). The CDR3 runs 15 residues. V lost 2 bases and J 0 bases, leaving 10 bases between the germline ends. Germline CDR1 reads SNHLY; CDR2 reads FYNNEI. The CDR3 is CASSERGRTNYGYTF. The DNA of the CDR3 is TGTGCCAGCAGTGAAAGGGGACGGACTAACTATGGCTACACCTTC.